This TCR beta chain was identified during a study of CXCR3-negative and CXCR3-positive naive CD8 T cells. Study-level results: Similar TRBV-TRBJ usage characterized naive CXCR3-negative and CXCR3-positive cells; memory cells differed. Relative to CXCR3-negative naive cells, CXCR3-positive naive cells had more hydrophobic TRB CDR3s.

Looked up from germline, CDR1 is MGHRA and CDR2 is YSYEKL. The CDR3 runs 13 residues. Through 5' RACE with UMI labels, the TRB cDNA libraries were prepared. TCRdb re-called the 5' RACE reads, yielding one record per CDR3 amino acid sequence without DNA. The sample shows some 47,000 distinct CDR3 sequences, and 0.56% sits with its ten largest clones. Note on this clonotype: Antigen unknown.

Sequencing was performed on naive CXCR3+ CD8+ T cells from blood. Subset: CD45RO-CCR7+CD27+CD95- naive CD8+ T cells expressing CXCR3 (TNR3+). The receptor's source is a human donor in good health. Some clones in this sample may be carry-over from other donors' samples. The chain carries TRBV4-1 and TRBJ2-7. The CDR3 reads CASSQDRFSEQYF.